Sequencing of this T cell receptor beta chain was carried out in a study of shared clonotypes between healthy human individuals. Study-level results: Approximately 5% was the fraction of naive CD4 clonotypes found shared across four donors. Sorted-subset sequencing, rarefaction showed, was incomplete despite large depth. Among the subsets, naive ones generally showed larger estimated richness than memory ones.

Per the original methods: Because ImmunoSEQ provided only junction sequences with no quality scores, the filtering differed. Clones were read by immunoSEQ multiplex PCR, and TCRdb kept only the in-frame ones, dropping some. That table is the source of V, J and clone size, and D and trimming were worked out from the DNA. The repertoire holds approximately 2,000,000 clones, with less than 95% as singletons. As regards this clone: Its specificity is not known.

Sequences were obtained from naive CD4+ T cells from PBMCs. Described subset: CD45RA+ positively selected. This sequence was found in a man in his late teens or twenties in good health. Some clones in this sample may be carry-over from other donors' samples.

The CDR3 protein is CASISQDYEQYF. CDR3 bases: TGTGCCAGCATTTCGCAGGACTACGAGCAGTACTTC. The chain uses TRBV27 and TRBJ2-7; no definite D call. Germline assignment: CDR1 MNHEY and CDR2 SMNVEV (reference sequence). Trimming took 7 bases from V and 3 from J, leaving 10 bases between them. This CDR3 spans 12 amino acids.